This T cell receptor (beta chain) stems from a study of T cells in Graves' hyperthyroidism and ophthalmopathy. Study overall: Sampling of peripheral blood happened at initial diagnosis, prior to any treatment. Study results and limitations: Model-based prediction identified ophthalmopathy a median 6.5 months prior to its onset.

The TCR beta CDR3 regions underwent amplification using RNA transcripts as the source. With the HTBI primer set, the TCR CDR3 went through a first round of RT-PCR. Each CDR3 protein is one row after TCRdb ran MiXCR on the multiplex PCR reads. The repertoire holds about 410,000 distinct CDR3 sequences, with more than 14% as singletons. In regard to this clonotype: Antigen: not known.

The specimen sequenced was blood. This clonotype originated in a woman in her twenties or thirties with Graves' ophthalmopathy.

The CDR3 region is CASSSKGQLPGNTEAFF. Here the CDR3 DNA reads TGTGCCAGCAGCTCGAAGGGACAGCTCCCCGGGAACACTGAAGCTTTCTTT. The V call is TRBV5-4, the J call TRBJ1-1; 7 positions match TRBD1. Per the germline V gene, CDR1 is SGHNT and CDR2 is YYREEE (reference sequence). The CDR3 has 17 residues. J was trimmed by 1 base and V by 3 bases; bases with no gene match: 12.